What follows describes a single T cell receptor (beta chain). The antigen remains unidentified. The data belong to a study of CD8+ T cells in alopecia areata. For the study at large: Patients in the study were on tofacitinib for 6 to 18 months, then off it for 6 months. Study-level results: Scalp lesions, especially in alopecia totalis/universalis, had higher clonality than normal scalp.

Germline-derived CDR1 and CDR2 are SEHNR and FQNEAQ (reference sequence). The J segment lost 9 bases and the V segment lost 6 bases, leaving 4 bases of the junction unmatched. This CDR3 is 12 amino acids long. Punch biopsies of lesional scalp, plus peripheral blood, were taken from alopecia areata patients. RNA extraction and reverse transcription yielded cDNA as sequencing template. Profiled with immunoSEQ multiplex PCR; TCRdb holds only in-frame clones, not every one. This repertoire shows some 130,000 clones, around 60% found once; its top ten account for 4.5%. V gene TRBV7-9 combines with J gene TRBJ1-4; 7 nucleotides align to TRBD1. This receptor was identified in a human donor with alopecia areata. Specimen: CD4+ T cells sorted from blood, collected at week 0. The CDR3 reads CASRGQSQKLFF. The CDR3 nucleotides are TGTGCCAGCAGGGGACAGTCCCAAAAACTGTTTTTT.